A single sample is the source of the 23 T cell receptor beta chains below, sequenced in a study of cytomegalovirus exposure and HLA in healthy donors. 13 Jbeta primers and 60 Vbeta primers were used for the PCR. The assay was immunoSEQ multiplex PCR, and TCRdb's table has in-frame clones only and misses some. The data show about 94,000 clones, with 81% seen just once and about 9.4% held by the top ten. Specimen: PBMCs. The source is a human donor in good health.

The chain couples TRBV7-2 to TRBJ2-1, with no clear D. This CDR3 has 14 residues. Trimming took off 2 bases at V and 3 bases at J, with 8 bases between the two ends. Germline lookup yields CDR1 SGHTA and CDR2 FQGNSA. Written as DNA, the CDR3 is TGTGCCAGCAGCTTAAGATCTAGCTACAATGAGCAGTTCTTC. Translation: CASSLRSSYNEQFF.

The genes are TRBV5-6 and TRBJ1-1; D gene ambiguous. CDR1 and CDR2 from the germline V gene are SGHDT and YYEEEE. The CDR3 loop spans 16 amino acids. V dropped 2 bases and J dropped 0 bases, with 14 bases sitting between them. The CDR3 protein is CASSFAAGRMNTEAFF. Written as DNA, the CDR3 is TGTGCCAGCAGCTTTGCGGCCGGTCGAATGAACACTGAAGCTTTCTTT.

The chain combines TRBV7-9 with TRBJ2-1; 8 nucleotides match TRBD2. Germline V lookup: CDR1 SEHNR, CDR2 FQNEAQ (reference sequence). The CDR3 is 16 amino acids. V shed 5 bases, J shed 0 bases, and the junction held 6 bases outside the gene matches. CDR3 protein: CASSEIRGGSYNEQFF. CDR3 nucleotides: TGTGCCAGCAGCGAGATTCGGGGGGGCTCCTACAATGAGCAGTTCTTC.

The rearrangement links TRBV27 to TRBJ2-3; 7 bases are a match to TRBD2. Germline CDR1 and CDR2: MNHEY and SMNVEV (reference sequence). Unmatched junction bases numbered 8, after V lost 2 bases and J lost 3 bases. CDR3 length: 16 amino acids. CDR3 sequence: CASSLGRVAGTDTQYF. CDR3 nucleotide sequence: TGTGCCAGCAGTTTAGGGCGGGTAGCGGGTACAGATACGCAGTATTTT.

V gene TRBV2 combines with J gene TRBJ1-2; possibly TRBD1 for D (5 bases). The germline CDR1 and CDR2 sequences are SNHLY and FYNNEI. V was pared by 8 bases and J by 4 bases, with 20 bases between. This CDR3 has 15 residues. CDR3 nucleotide sequence: TGTGCCAGCGGCGAAGACAGATTTAGTCTCTATGGCTACACCTTC. This translates into CASGEDRFSLYGYTF.

The CDR3 region has the DNA TGTGCCAGCATGGGCCCCTCCTACAATGAGCAGTTCTTC. It yields the protein CASMGPSYNEQFF. The chain links TRBV27 to TRBJ2-1; unclear D gene. In germline, CDR1 is MNHEY, CDR2 SMNVEV (reference sequence). The CDR3 is 13 amino acids. The V gene lost 7 bases and the J gene lost 0 bases, with 7 bases spanning the gap.

This chain connects TRBV4-3 to TRBJ2-7; 8 bases align to TRBD2. J gave up 6 bases and V 3 bases, and 10 bases lay outside the gene matches. CDR3 length: 15 residues. Germline V gene data show CDR1 as LGHNA and CDR2 as YSLEER. The CDR3 loop reads CASSQTLGSGGEQYF. DNA for the CDR3: TGCGCCAGCAGCCAGACCTTGGGGAGCGGGGGCGAGCAGTACTTC.

J is TRBJ1-5 and V is TRBV5-1; 8 nucleotides agree with TRBD1. The V gene end was trimmed by 4 bases and the J gene end by 5 bases; junction bases not matched to a gene: 23. This CDR3 has 20 residues. Germline V gene data show CDR1 as SGHRS and CDR2 as YFSETQ. The CDR3 here is CASSTSRTGFFVMGDQPQHF. The CDR3 DNA reads as TGCGCCAGCAGCACCTCCCGGACAGGGTTTTTTGTTATGGGGGATCAGCCCCAGCATTTT.

The chain is built from TRBV19 and TRBJ1-6; 7 bases map to TRBD1. V was clipped by 3 bases and J by 4 bases; unmatched bases: 0. Germline-derived CDR1 and CDR2 are LNHDA and SQIVND (reference sequence). This CDR3 contains 14 residues. CDR3 DNA: TGTGCCAGTAGTATGGGACAGTATAATTCACCCCTCCACTTT. This gives the protein CASSMGQYNSPLHF.

This clone has a handful of counts. V is TRBV7-9 and J is TRBJ2-3; maybe TRBD2 (5 bases). The CDR3 has 15 amino acids. CDR1 and CDR2 from the germline V gene are SEHNR and FQNEAQ (reference sequence). Deletions cut 2 bases from V and 8 bases from J, with 17 bases between. The CDR3 DNA sequence: TGTGCCAGCAGCTTACCCAGGAGGCTAGGCAGTACGCAGTATTTT. Translation gives CASSLPRRLGSTQYF.

The V call is TRBV28, the J call TRBJ2-7; 10 nucleotides match TRBD1. The CDR3 sequence is 14 residues long. The trim removed 7 bases at V and 2 bases at J, leaving 5 bases unmatched. Germline V gene data show CDR1 as MDHEN and CDR2 as SYDVKM. The CDR3 loop is CASTVDRGTYEQYF. CDR3 coding DNA: TGTGCCAGCACCGTGGACAGGGGGACCTACGAGCAGTACTTC.

In this sample, this clone turned up a few times. The J gene is TRBJ2-3, the V gene TRBV6-4; 7 bases align to TRBD1. Germline assignment: CDR1 MRHNA and CDR2 SNTAGT. The CDR3 sequence is 14 residues long. V lost 6 bases and J lost 2; bases outside the gene matches: 5. CDR3 residues: CASSMKGATDTQYF. The DNA for the CDR3 is TGTGCCAGCAGCATGAAGGGGGCCACAGATACGCAGTATTTT.

This clone appeared a single time. The J gene is TRBJ2-1, the V gene TRBV5-1; 10 nucleotides agree with TRBD2. The CDR3 has 16 amino acids. V dropped 0 bases and J dropped 9; count of bases not matched to a gene: 9. Germline CDR1 is SGHRS and CDR2 is YFSETQ. The CDR3 here is CASSLDAAGGPSEQFF. Written as DNA, the CDR3 is TGCGCCAGCAGCTTGGATGCAGCGGGGGGGCCCAGTGAGCAGTTCTTC.

The chain joins TRBV7-3 to TRBJ1-1, with D perhaps TRBD1 (5 bases). V gave up 5 bases and J gave up 5 bases, with 15 bases separating them. Germline values: CDR1 SGHTA, CDR2 FQGTGA. The CDR3 sequence is 14 residues long. Here the CDR3 DNA reads TGTGCCAGCAGCCCCAGGCAGGGTGCGACTGAAGCTTTCTTT. Translating it yields CASSPRQGATEAFF. Filled out from reference TRBV7-3 and TRBJ1-1, the complete variable domain reads GAGVSQTPSNKVTEKGKYVELRCDPISGHTALYWYRQSLGQGPEFLIYFQGTGAADDSGLPNDRFFAVRPEGSVSTLKIQRTERGDSAVYLCASSPRQGATEAFFGQGTRLTVV.

The chain links TRBV11-2 to TRBJ2-5; 8 bases map to TRBD2. The J call is in doubt because the DNA end fits TRBJ2-7 better. Germline-derived CDR1 and CDR2 are SGHAT and FQNNGV. The CDR3 has 19 amino acids. CDR3 in DNA: TGTGCCAGCAGCTTAGGAAGCGGGGGTGCTACTATGGGCCACTACGAGCAGTACTTC. Its translation: CASSLGSGGATMGHYEQYF.

V usage is TRBV15 and J usage is TRBJ1-4; 7 bases match TRBD1. The CDR3 length is 15 residues. V lost 1 base and J lost 7; bases outside the gene matches: 6. Germline assignment: CDR1 LNHNV and CDR2 YYDKDF (reference sequence). The CDR3 nucleotides are TGTGCCACCAGCAGAGCGACAGGGATGGGTGAAAAACTGTTTTTT. Encoded protein: CATSRATGMGEKLFF.

The rearrangement joins TRBV4-3 to TRBJ2-7; D is possibly TRBD1 (5 bases). V lost 2 bases and J 3 bases, leaving 11 bases between the germline ends. The CDR3 runs to 14 residues. Germline V lookup: CDR1 LGHNA, CDR2 YSLEER. In DNA form, the CDR3 reads TGCGCCAGCAGCCAATGGCAGGGATACTACGAGCAGTACTTC. It translates to CASSQWQGYYEQYF.

This clone has more than one count but fewer than ten. This rearrangement joins TRBV4-2 to TRBJ2-5, with 7 positions matching TRBD2. The junction had 9 bases not matched to a gene; V was cut back by 2 bases and J by 0 bases. Germline values: CDR1 LGHNA, CDR2 YNFKEQ. This CDR3 is 17 amino acids long. The CDR3 DNA reads TGTGCCAGCAGCCAACAAACAGCGGGGCCGTACCAAGAGACCCAGTACTTC. It translates to CASSQQTAGPYQETQYF.

The rearrangement joins TRBV9 to TRBJ1-2, with 9 bases fitting TRBD1. Germline trimming cut 5 bases from V and 8 bases from J; bases unmatched to any gene: 4. CDR3 length: 12 residues. The germline V gene has CDR1 SGDLS and CDR2 YYNGEE. The CDR3 here is CASSGTGTGYTF. DNA of the CDR3: TGTGCCAGCAGTGGGACAGGGACCGGCTACACCTTC.

This clone was picked up a small number of times. The chain is built from TRBV18 and TRBJ1-2; D is undetermined. CDR1 is KGHSH, CDR2 LQKENI, per germline. V lost 2 bases and J lost 9, with 10 bases in between. CDR3 length: 12 amino acids. The CDR3: CASSPGDSRYTF. Here the CDR3 DNA reads TGTGCCAGCTCACCAGGTGACTCCCGCTACACCTTC.

The CDR3 spells CASGYRRRANTDTQYF. The CDR3 coding sequence is TGCGCCAGCGGGTATAGGAGGCGGGCGAACACAGATACGCAGTATTTT. This chain uses TRBV10-1 with TRBJ2-3; tentatively, D is TRBD2 (5 bases). CDR3 size: 16 residues. Germline V gives CDR1 WNHNN, CDR2 SYGVQD (reference sequence). The V end lost 8 bases, the J end lost 2 bases, and 20 bases lay between the germline ends.

The chain links TRBV25-1 to TRBJ2-7; D not resolved. The V end lost 7 bases, the J end lost 3 bases, and 7 bases lay between the germline ends. The CDR3 runs 11 residues. Germline V gene lookup returns CDR1 MGHDK and CDR2 SYGVNS. In nucleotides, the CDR3 is TGTGCCAGCACTGGCAACTACGAGCAGTACTTC. Its protein is CASTGNYEQYF.

The chain's CDR3 is CASSFQGSYGNTIYF. For the CDR3, the DNA is TGTGCCAGCAGCTTCCAGGGGTCTTATGGAAACACCATATATTTT. The chain couples TRBV11-2 to TRBJ1-3; weak D call: TRBD1 (6 bases). CDR1 and CDR2 from the germline V gene are SGHAT and FQNNGV. V gave up 3 bases and J gave up 3 bases, with 12 bases separating them. This CDR3 spans 15 amino acids.